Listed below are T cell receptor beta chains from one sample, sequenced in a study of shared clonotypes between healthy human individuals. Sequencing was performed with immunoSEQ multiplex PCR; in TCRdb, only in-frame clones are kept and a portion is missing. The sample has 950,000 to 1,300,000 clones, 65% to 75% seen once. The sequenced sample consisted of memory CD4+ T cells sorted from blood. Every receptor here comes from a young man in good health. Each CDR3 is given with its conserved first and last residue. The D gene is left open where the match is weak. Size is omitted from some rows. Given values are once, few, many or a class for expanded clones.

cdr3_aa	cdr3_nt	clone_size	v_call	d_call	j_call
CASSPHMNTEAFF	TGTGCCAGCAGCCCGCACATGAACACTGAAGCTTTCTTT	many	TRBV7-9	-	TRBJ1-1
CASSPASRAGTEAFF	TGTGCCAGCTCCCCGGCCAGTCGGGCCGGAACTGAAGCTTTCTTT	-	TRBV28	-	TRBJ1-1
CASRPTAATGELFF	TGTGCCAGCAGACCAACGGCGGCGACCGGGGAGCTGTTTTTT	-	TRBV6-1	-	TRBJ2-2
CASSAGGQGNHEQYF	TGTGCCAGCAGCGCCGGGGGACAGGGTAATCACGAGCAGTACTTC	-	TRBV7-9	TRBD1	TRBJ2-7
CASITGSTDTQYF	TGTGCCAGCATTACCGGTAGCACAGATACGCAGTATTTT	-	TRBV28	-	TRBJ2-3
CASSLSLSQSYEQYF	TGTGCCAGCAGTCTCTCCCTTTCCCAGTCCTACGAGCAGTACTTC	-	TRBV27	-	TRBJ2-7
CASSRSGGTGELFF	TGTGCCAGCTCGAGGAGCGGGGGGACCGGGGAGCTGTTTTTT	-	TRBV7-2	TRBD2	TRBJ2-2
CASSLTGGRTEAFF	TGTGCCAGCAGTCTAACAGGGGGCAGGACTGAAGCTTTCTTT	-	TRBV2	TRBD1	TRBJ1-1
CASSFDRIYNSPLHF	TGTGCCAGCAGCTTCGACAGAATTTATAATTCACCCCTCCACTTT	-	TRBV11-2	-	TRBJ1-6
CACLFKGGAREQYF	TGTGCCTGCCTATTCAAAGGGGGGGCTAGAGAGCAGTACTTC	-	TRBV30	-	TRBJ2-7
CASGQGITPETQYF	TGTGCCTCGGGACAGGGGATAACTCCAGAGACCCAGTACTTC	-	TRBV30	TRBD1	TRBJ2-5
CASSLDPTSTDTQYF	TGTGCCAGCAGCCTAGATCCAACTAGCACAGATACGCAGTATTTT	-	TRBV7-2	-	TRBJ2-3
CASSLQGPISGNTIYF	TGTGCCAGCAGTTTACAGGGGCCCATCTCTGGAAACACCATATATTTT	-	TRBV6-5	TRBD1	TRBJ1-3
CASSLASGRGTGELFF	TGCGCCAGCAGCTTGGCGAGCGGGAGAGGAACCGGGGAGCTGTTTTTT	-	TRBV5-1	TRBD2	TRBJ2-2
CASRTLETQYF	TGTGCCAGCCGAACCCTCGAGACCCAGTACTTC	-	TRBV28	-	TRBJ2-5
CSARTGGGYTF	TGCAGTGCTAGGACAGGGGGTGGCTACACCTTC	-	TRBV20-1	TRBD1	TRBJ1-2
CASSLDEVFGYGYTF	TGTGCCAGCAGCTTGGATGAGGTTTTCGGCTATGGCTACACCTTC	-	TRBV5-6	-	TRBJ1-2
CASSPGTGRGYTF	TGCGCCAGCAGCCCTGGGACAGGCAGGGGCTACACCTTC	-	TRBV5-1	TRBD1	TRBJ1-2
CASRELQDYNEQFF	TGCGCCAGCAGGGAGCTTCAGGACTACAATGAGCAGTTCTTC	-	TRBV10-2	-	TRBJ2-1
CAWSRGEVGDEQFF	TGTGCCTGGAGTCGGGGCGAGGTCGGGGATGAGCAGTTCTTC	-	TRBV30	-	TRBJ2-1
CASSLETGSYNEQFF	TGCGCCAGCAGCTTGGAGACAGGCTCCTACAATGAGCAGTTCTTC	-	TRBV5-1	-	TRBJ2-1
CASSLSGTGTDTQYF	TGCGCCAGCAGCTTGAGCGGGACTGGGACAGATACGCAGTATTTT	-	TRBV5-1	TRBD2	TRBJ2-3
CASSPGPSEGYTF	TGCGCCAGCAGCCCGGGACCCAGTGAGGGCTACACCTTC	-	TRBV5-1	-	TRBJ1-2
CASSRHFNEKLFF	TGTGCCAGCAGTCGACACTTTAATGAAAAACTGTTTTTT	-	TRBV2	-	TRBJ1-4
CASSLAIGQGFYEQYF	TGTGCCAGCAGCTTGGCCATCGGACAGGGATTCTACGAGCAGTACTTC	-	TRBV5-5	TRBD1	TRBJ2-7
CASSLREPDQPQHF	TGTGCCAGCAGCTTGAGGGAGCCGGATCAGCCCCAGCATTTT	-	TRBV5-5	-	TRBJ1-5
CASSLGGGSNQPQHF	TGTGCCAGTAGTCTAGGAGGGGGAAGCAATCAGCCCCAGCATTTT	once	TRBV19	-	TRBJ1-5
CASSAEGFSTDTQYF	TGTGCCAGCAGCGCCGAGGGTTTCAGCACAGATACGCAGTATTTT	-	TRBV7-9	-	TRBJ2-3
CASSEIGGGADKNTQYF	TGTGCCAGTAGTGAAATTGGCGGGGGGGCCGATAAAAATACGCAGTATTTT	-	TRBV19	TRBD2	TRBJ2-3
CASSGNGILYEQYF	TGTGCCAGCAGTGGAAATGGGATCCTCTACGAGCAGTACTTC	-	TRBV6-1	-	TRBJ2-7
CASSEVGSGYTF	TGTGCCAGCAGTGAAGTGGGGTCCGGCTACACCTTC	few	TRBV6-1	-	TRBJ1-2
CASSYSRDGAKNIQYF	TGTGCCAGCAGTTACTCAAGGGACGGCGCCAAAAACATTCAGTACTTC	-	TRBV6-5	-	TRBJ2-4
CASSPGGSVDYGYTF	TGTGCCAGCAGCCCCGGCGGGTCCGTCGACTATGGCTACACCTTC	-	TRBV7-2	-	TRBJ1-2
CASRRLGSYNEQFF	TGTGCCAGCAGGCGTCTGGGCTCCTACAATGAGCAGTTCTTC	-	TRBV7-9	-	TRBJ2-1
CASSWGGGPNTGELFF	TGTGCCAGCAGCTGGGGCGGGGGGCCGAACACCGGGGAGCTGTTTTTT	-	TRBV7-9	TRBD2	TRBJ2-2
CASSEKAGSYEQYF	TGTGCCAGCAGTGAAAAGGCAGGCTCCTACGAGCAGTACTTC	once	TRBV2	-	TRBJ2-7
CASSLRGQGAHEQYF	TGTGCCAGCAGCTTGCGCGGACAGGGTGCTCACGAGCAGTACTTC	-	TRBV5-4	TRBD1	TRBJ2-7
CASRDPVGEQYF	TGTGCCAGCAGGGACCCGGTAGGCGAGCAGTACTTC	-	TRBV2	-	TRBJ2-7
CASSFAGGGTDTQYF	TGCGCCAGCAGCTTTGCCGGGGGCGGCACAGATACGCAGTATTTT	-	TRBV5-1	-	TRBJ2-3
CASSFIAGGQETQYF	TGTGCCAGCAGCTTCATTGCGGGGGGGCAAGAGACCCAGTACTTC	few	TRBV5-4	TRBD2	TRBJ2-5
CASSLPMDRGWATGELFF	TGTGCCAGCAGCTTACCGATGGACAGAGGGTGGGCCACCGGGGAGCTGTTTTTT	-	TRBV11-1	-	TRBJ2-2
CASSQDLPTSLGGRHGYTF	TGTGCCAGCAGCCAAGATCTCCCAACGTCGTTAGGGGGCCGCCATGGCTACACCTTC	few	TRBV4-2	TRBD1	TRBJ1-2
CASSLRQGALYEQYF	TGTGCCAGCAGCCTCCGACAGGGGGCATTATACGAGCAGTACTTC	-	TRBV7-9	TRBD1	TRBJ2-7
CASSRGGGVGDTQYF	TGCGCCAGCAGCCGGGGAGGGGGAGTAGGAGATACGCAGTATTTT	-	TRBV4-1	-	TRBJ2-3
CASSPPTSANEQFF	TGTGCCAGCTCACCACCGACTAGCGCCAATGAGCAGTTCTTC	-	TRBV18	TRBD2	TRBJ2-1
CASSRLGQGATNEKLFF	TGTGCCAGCAGCCGCCTGGGACAGGGGGCAACTAATGAAAAACTGTTTTTT	-	TRBV5-5	TRBD1	TRBJ1-4
CASSPPGARTGGNTIYF	TGTGCCAGCTCACCACCGGGCGCCAGAACTGGTGGAAACACCATATATTTT	-	TRBV18	-	TRBJ1-3
CSVEATGARGYTF	TGCAGCGTTGAGGCGACAGGGGCTCGGGGCTACACCTTC	-	TRBV29-1	TRBD1	TRBJ1-2
CASSPTGYEQYF	TGTGCCAGCTCGCCGACAGGCTACGAGCAGTACTTC	-	TRBV18	-	TRBJ2-7
CASSVVYFSQPQHF	TGTGCCAGCAGCGTAGTATATTTCTCCCAGCCCCAGCATTTT	-	TRBV9	-	TRBJ1-5
CASSRTGGDLRNSPLHF	TGTGCCAGTAGCCGGACAGGGGGTGACCTCAGGAATTCACCCCTCCACTTT	-	TRBV19	TRBD1	TRBJ1-6
CASRPRDLLQDTQYF	TGTGCCAGCAGACCGAGGGACCTTCTGCAGGATACGCAGTATTTT	-	TRBV2	-	TRBJ2-3
CASRPEPLGEQFF	TGTGCCAGCAGGCCAGAACCCCTTGGTGAGCAGTTCTTC	-	TRBV7-2	-	TRBJ2-1
CASTPGTLTYEQYF	TGTGCCAGCACCCCCGGGACTTTAACCTACGAGCAGTACTTC	-	TRBV7-9	-	TRBJ2-7
CASTPGQGYNEQFF	TGTGCCAGCACCCCGGGACAGGGTTACAATGAGCAGTTCTTC	-	TRBV5-4	TRBD1	TRBJ2-1
CASSPGTAYGYTF	TGTGCCAGCAGCCCGGGGACAGCCTATGGCTACACCTTC	few	TRBV7-9	TRBD1	TRBJ1-2
CASSYGQGLETQYF	TGTGCCAGCAGTTACGGGCAGGGGTTGGAGACCCAGTACTTC	-	TRBV6-6	-	TRBJ2-5